The 17 T cell receptor beta chains in this list originate from one sample, sequenced in a study of OX40 agonist ivuxolimab in advanced cancers. Repertoires were generated with immunoSEQ multiplex PCR, while TCRdb's copy carries only in-frame clones and drops some. Seen here are some 79,000 clones, around nine tenths observed once, and the top ten hold 0.44%. This sample comprised CD4+ or CD8+ T cells sorted from blood, obtained in a trial of the OX40 agonist ivuxolimab. The receptors come from an adult with an advanced solid tumor such as melanoma, head and neck, liver or kidney cancer.

This chain joins TRBV11-3 and TRBJ2-7; D not resolved. Trimming left V 4 bases short and J 6 bases short, with 13 bases between. The CDR3 spans 13 residues. Germline V CDR1 and CDR2: SGHNT, YENEEA. CDR3 protein: CASSSSGLGEQYF. CDR3 in DNA: TGTGCCAGCAGCTCCTCGGGTTTGGGCGAGCAGTACTTC.

The rearrangement links TRBV5-6 to TRBJ2-7; 9 bases agree with TRBD1. J lost 2 bases, V lost 4 bases, and 4 bases had no gene match. The CDR3 runs 14 residues. In germline, CDR1 is SGHDT, CDR2 YYEEEE. DNA of the CDR3: TGTGCCAGCAGCCTTGACAGGGGGACCTACGAGCAGTACTTC. Its protein is CASSLDRGTYEQYF.

The chain is built from TRBV5-1 and TRBJ1-1; the D gene is possibly TRBD1 (6 bases). The germline V and J ends were trimmed by 1 base and 1 base, with 14 bases remaining between them. The CDR3 has 16 residues. Germline CDR1 reads SGHRS; CDR2 reads YFSETQ. CDR3 amino acids: CASSLISGAGNTEAFF. DNA of the CDR3: TGCGCCAGCAGCTTGATCTCAGGGGCAGGGAACACTGAAGCTTTCTTT.

Turning to this clone: A junction boundary mismatches the germline segment, possibly from a read error. The chain uses TRBV5-1 and TRBJ2-7, with a weak D call TRBD2 (5 bases). This CDR3 is 16 amino acids long. Germline-derived CDR1 and CDR2 are SGHRS and YFSETQ. Here the CDR3 reads CASSLDVASIPSRTNF. CDR3 coding DNA: TGCGCCAGCAGCTTGGACGTAGCGTCGATCCCGTCCCGCACGAACTTC.

The V call is TRBV10-3, the J call TRBJ2-5; perhaps TRBD2 as D (6 bases). Germline V gene lookup returns CDR1 ENHRY and CDR2 SYGVKD. With 9 bases removed from V and 2 bases from J, the gap between germline ends came to 16 bases. The CDR3 runs 14 residues. Here the CDR3 reads CAIGMGRGQETQYF. The CDR3 coding sequence is TGTGCCATAGGCATGGGGCGGGGACAAGAGACCCAGTACTTC.

The rearrangement links TRBV11-2 to TRBJ2-3; D not certain. Germline CDR1 reads SGHAT; CDR2 reads FQNNGV. This CDR3 has 12 amino acids. The V gene lost 0 bases and the J gene lost 10 bases, with 8 bases spanning the gap. CDR3 sequence reads: CASSLEDRAQYF. For the CDR3, the DNA is TGTGCCAGCAGCTTAGAAGATAGGGCGCAGTATTTT.

V is TRBV10-3 and J is TRBJ1-3, with D possibly matching TRBD1 (5 bases). The CDR3 runs to 17 residues. Germline CDR1 is ENHRY and CDR2 is SYGVKD. Trimming took off 4 bases at V and 2 bases at J, with 18 bases between the two ends. This CDR3 reads CAISVTKGQGAGNTIYF. The CDR3 DNA reads TGTGCCATCAGTGTAACCAAAGGCCAGGGAGCTGGAAACACCATATATTTT.

The V call is TRBV5-6, the J call TRBJ2-7, with TRBD2 identical over 9 bases. There are 14 residues in the CDR3. Germline loops: CDR1 SGHDT, CDR2 YYEEEE. The V segment lost 3 bases and the J segment 7 bases; nucleotides outside the gene matches: 8. CDR3 DNA: TGTGCCAGCAGCTCCCGGGCGGGAGGGTGGGAGCAGTACTTC. Its translation is CASSSRAGGWEQYF. The full variable domain, in which reference TRBV5-6 and TRBJ2-7 provide the parts outside the CDR3, is DAGVTQSPTHLIKTRGQQVTLRCSPKSGHDTVSWYQQALGQGPQFIFQYYEEEERQRGNFPDRFSGHQFPNYSSELNVNALLLGDSALYLCASSSRAGGWEQYFGPGTRLTVT.

The chain is built from TRBV2 and TRBJ2-1; 9 bases fit TRBD1. There are 15 residues in the CDR3. Trimming took 2 bases from V and 7 from J; bases not matched to a gene: 6. Germline V gives CDR1 SNHLY, CDR2 FYNNEI. Here the CDR3 reads CASSEQGQGTNEQFF. DNA of the CDR3: TGTGCCAGCAGTGAACAGGGACAGGGCACTAATGAGCAGTTCTTC.

The CDR3 nucleotides are TGTGCCTGGAGTGGGGGCTCTGGGGCCAACGTCCTGACTTTC. Translation gives CAWSGGSGANVLTF. This chain connects TRBV30 to TRBJ2-6; no firm D call. Between the trimmed V and J ends, which lost 1 base and 0 bases, there was a span of 4 bases. CDR3 length: 14 residues. Germline CDR1 GTSNPN, CDR2 SVGIG (reference sequence).

The J gene is TRBJ2-6, the V gene TRBV19; D is unclear. The V end was cut by 5 bases, the J end by 0 bases, with 11 bases between. The CDR3 runs to 16 residues. CDR1 LNHDA and CDR2 SQIVND come from the germline V gene (reference sequence). Here the CDR3 DNA reads TGTGCCAGTAGTGTCCACGGTGACTCTGGGGCCAACGTCCTGACTTTC. Amino acids: CASSVHGDSGANVLTF.

J is TRBJ1-1 and V is TRBV27; TRBD1 might be the D (5 bases). CDR3 length: 15 residues. Germline CDR1 and CDR2: MNHEY and SMNVEV (reference sequence). V lost 6 bases and J lost 0, with 14 bases in between. Here the CDR3 reads CASRLRDRMNTEAFF. As DNA, the CDR3 is TGTGCCAGCAGACTTCGGGACCGCATGAACACTGAAGCTTTCTTT.

This chain links TRBV7-9 with TRBJ2-5, with unresolved D. Germline assignment: CDR1 SEHNR and CDR2 FQNEAQ (reference sequence). The germline V and J ends were trimmed by 4 bases and 3 bases, with 18 bases remaining between them. This CDR3 comprises 16 residues. CDR3 residues: CASSYYSSLPEETQYF. As DNA, the CDR3 is TGTGCCAGCAGCTACTACAGTTCCCTCCCCGAAGAGACCCAGTACTTC. The variable domain in full, with the rest retrieved from reference TRBV7-9 and TRBJ2-5, is DTGVSQNPRHKITKRGQNVTFRCDPISEHNRLYWYRQTLGQGPEFLTYFQNEAQLEKSRLLSDRFSAERPKGSFSTLEIQRTEQGDSAMYLCASSYYSSLPEETQYFGPGTRLLVL.

V gene TRBV6-5 combines with J gene TRBJ2-1, with D possibly TRBD2 on 6 matching bases. V lost 6 bases to trimming and J lost 9 bases, with 15 bases between them. The germline V gene encodes CDR1 MNHEY and CDR2 SVGAGI. The CDR3 extends over 13 amino acids. The CDR3 region is CASRPGGPGEQFF. CDR3 nucleotide sequence: TGTGCCAGCAGACCCGGAGGGCCGGGTGAGCAGTTCTTC.

The gene calls are TRBV27 and TRBJ1-3, with D maybe TRBD1 (5 bases). The V gene's germline CDR1 is MNHEY and CDR2 SMNVEV (reference sequence). CDR3 length equals 15 residues. Trimming left V 8 bases short and J 0 bases short, with 14 bases between. The CDR3 region is CASPWGGISGNTIYF. DNA for the CDR3: TGTGCCAGCCCCTGGGGCGGAATCTCTGGAAACACCATATATTTT.

The rearrangement joins TRBV2 to TRBJ2-7, with D tentatively TRBD2 (6 bases). V lost 9 bases and J lost 0, with 15 bases in between. The CDR3 covers 14 residues. Germline loops: CDR1 SNHLY, CDR2 FYNNEI. DNA of the CDR3: TGTGCCAGTAGGCGGGACGCCAACTCCTACGAGCAGTACTTC. Its translation: CASRRDANSYEQYF.

V usage is TRBV18 and J usage is TRBJ2-5; D is ambiguous. Germline V gives CDR1 KGHSH, CDR2 LQKENI. Trimming removed 2 bases at V and 5 bases at J, with 15 bases between. The CDR3 has 15 amino acids. Written as DNA, the CDR3 is TGTGCCAGCTCACCAGCCGGGCCCTCATCGGAGACCCAGTACTTC. It is translated as CASSPAGPSSETQYF.